These T cell receptor beta chains were read from a single sample in a study of control samples from healthy donors and cancer patients. Produced via immunoSEQ multiplex PCR; TCRdb's table is partial and in-frame only. The data contain roughly 88,000 clones, 91% of them singletons. The sequenced material came from blood. All receptors derive from a man aged 50 to 60 in good health. CDR3s include the opening cysteine and the closing phenylalanine or tryptophan. D genes are given only for firm matches. Only some rows state a clone size, as once, few, many or a class for expanded clones.

cdr3_nt: TGTGCCAGCAGTACACCGGGCCTTGGAAACACCATATATTTT
cdr3_aa: CASSTPGLGNTIYF
clone_size: NA
v_call: TRBV6-6
d_call: NA
j_call: TRBJ1-3

cdr3_nt: TGTGCCTGGAGTGTAGGGGGCAATTCACCCCTCCACTTT
cdr3_aa: CAWSVGGNSPLHF
clone_size: NA
v_call: TRBV30
d_call: TRBD1
j_call: TRBJ1-6

cdr3_nt: TGTGCCAGCAGCTACCTGGGGGTGACCTACGAGCAGTACTTC
cdr3_aa: CASSYLGVTYEQYF
clone_size: NA
v_call: TRBV7-2
d_call: NA
j_call: TRBJ2-7

cdr3_nt: TGTGCCTGGAGTCGGGACAGACTAAACACCGGGGAGCTGTTTTTT
cdr3_aa: CAWSRDRLNTGELFF
clone_size: NA
v_call: TRBV30
d_call: TRBD1
j_call: TRBJ2-2

cdr3_nt: TGTGCCTGGACTCTACCCGGGAGGCCCGAGCAGTACTTC
cdr3_aa: CAWTLPGRPEQYF
clone_size: NA
v_call: TRBV30
d_call: TRBD2
j_call: TRBJ2-7

cdr3_nt: TGTGCCTGGGAAATGGGCTCCTCCTACAATGAGCAGTTCTTC
cdr3_aa: CAWEMGSSYNEQFF
clone_size: NA
v_call: TRBV30
d_call: NA
j_call: TRBJ2-1

cdr3_nt: TGTGCCAGCAGTGAGGACGAGCATACGAACACTGAAGCTTTCTTT
cdr3_aa: CASSEDEHTNTEAFF
clone_size: NA
v_call: TRBV6-1
d_call: NA
j_call: TRBJ1-1

cdr3_nt: TGTGCCAGCAGCTTAAGAGAGGGATCGGGCAATGAGCAGTTCTTC
cdr3_aa: CASSLREGSGNEQFF
clone_size: NA
v_call: TRBV7-7
d_call: NA
j_call: TRBJ2-1

cdr3_nt: TGTGCCAGTAGTCGCACTCTGAGGACAGGTCCCGGCTACACCTTC
cdr3_aa: CASSRTLRTGPGYTF
clone_size: once
v_call: TRBV19
d_call: TRBD1
j_call: TRBJ1-2

cdr3_nt: TGCGCCAGCAGCCAGGGTTCCGTTGGTCTTTACAATGAGCAGTTCTTC
cdr3_aa: CASSQGSVGLYNEQFF
clone_size: NA
v_call: TRBV4-3
d_call: NA
j_call: TRBJ2-1

cdr3_nt: TGTGTCAGCAGCCAAGGGACAGGGGGTTATGAGCAGTACTTC
cdr3_aa: CVSSQGTGGYEQYF
clone_size: NA
v_call: TRBV3-1/TRBV3-2
d_call: TRBD1
j_call: TRBJ2-7

cdr3_nt: TGTGCCACCAGTGATCCCGGACAGGGTAGACAGCCCCAGCATTTT
cdr3_aa: CATSDPGQGRQPQHF
clone_size: NA
v_call: TRBV24-1
d_call: TRBD1
j_call: TRBJ1-5

cdr3_nt: TGCGCCAGCAGCCAAGCGGACGGTGAAAATGAAAAACTGTTTTTT
cdr3_aa: CASSQADGENEKLFF
clone_size: NA
v_call: TRBV4-1
d_call: NA
j_call: TRBJ1-4

cdr3_nt: TGTGCCAGCAGCTTACACAGGGATGGCTACACCTTC
cdr3_aa: CASSLHRDGYTF
clone_size: NA
v_call: TRBV7-2
d_call: NA
j_call: TRBJ1-2

cdr3_nt: TGTGCCAGCAGCTTAGGACAGTCCTACAATGAGCAGTTCTTC
cdr3_aa: CASSLGQSYNEQFF
clone_size: NA
v_call: TRBV11-2
d_call: NA
j_call: TRBJ2-1

cdr3_nt: TGTGCCAGTAGCCCCCTCCCGGGACAGGGGAAAGAGACCCAGTACTTC
cdr3_aa: CASSPLPGQGKETQYF
clone_size: NA
v_call: TRBV19
d_call: TRBD1
j_call: TRBJ2-5

cdr3_nt: TGCGCCAGCAGCCAAGCATACGGCGGAAACACCATATATTTT
cdr3_aa: CASSQAYGGNTIYF
clone_size: NA
v_call: TRBV4-1
d_call: NA
j_call: TRBJ1-3

cdr3_nt: TGTGCCAGCAGCTCCGGGACGATAAACGAGCAGTACTTC
cdr3_aa: CASSSGTINEQYF
clone_size: NA
v_call: TRBV7-9
d_call: NA
j_call: TRBJ2-7

cdr3_nt: TGTGCCAGCAGTACGACGGAGAGGAACATTCAGTACTTC
cdr3_aa: CASSTTERNIQYF
clone_size: NA
v_call: TRBV27
d_call: NA
j_call: TRBJ2-4

cdr3_nt: TGTGCCAGCAGCTCAACAGGGGGCGCGAATGAAAAACTGTTTTTT
cdr3_aa: CASSSTGGANEKLFF
clone_size: NA
v_call: TRBV7-9
d_call: TRBD1
j_call: TRBJ1-4

cdr3_nt: TGCGCCAGCAGCCTCGAACTGATCTCTGGAAACACCATATATTTT
cdr3_aa: CASSLELISGNTIYF
clone_size: NA
v_call: TRBV4-1
d_call: NA
j_call: TRBJ1-3

cdr3_nt: TGTGCCTGGAGTGCCCGGGGGGATTCCTACACTGAAGCTTTCTTT
cdr3_aa: CAWSARGDSYTEAFF
clone_size: NA
v_call: TRBV30
d_call: NA
j_call: TRBJ1-1

cdr3_nt: TGTGCTAGTGGGCGGGACAGAAACACTGAAGCTTTCTTT
cdr3_aa: CASGRDRNTEAFF
clone_size: NA
v_call: TRBV12-5
d_call: TRBD1
j_call: TRBJ1-1

cdr3_nt: TGTGCCAGCAGTCTACACAGGGAAGCTTTCTTT
cdr3_aa: CASSLHREAFF
clone_size: once
v_call: TRBV12-3/TRBV12-4
d_call: NA
j_call: TRBJ1-1

cdr3_nt: TGTGCCAGCAGTTTTGGAGGGGGTGAAAAACTGTTTTTT
cdr3_aa: CASSFGGGEKLFF
clone_size: NA
v_call: TRBV6-5
d_call: NA
j_call: TRBJ1-4

cdr3_nt: TGTGCCAGCAGCCTGACCCACAGGGACGTGGGAGCTTTCTTT
cdr3_aa: CASSLTHRDVGAFF
clone_size: once
v_call: TRBV3-1/TRBV3-2
d_call: NA
j_call: TRBJ1-1

cdr3_nt: TGTGCCAGCTCACAGCTCAGCGGGGGGGCTGCAGATACGCAGTATTTT
cdr3_aa: CASSQLSGGAADTQYF
clone_size: NA
v_call: TRBV18
d_call: TRBD2
j_call: TRBJ2-3

cdr3_nt: TGCGCCAGCAGCTTGAATAGTCAGGGGGTCTACGAGCAGTACTTC
cdr3_aa: CASSLNSQGVYEQYF
clone_size: NA
v_call: TRBV5-1
d_call: TRBD1
j_call: TRBJ2-7

cdr3_nt: TGTGCCAGCAGTGTGGAAGGGATGAGTCAGCCCCAGCATTTT
cdr3_aa: CASSVEGMSQPQHF
clone_size: NA
v_call: TRBV6-4
d_call: NA
j_call: TRBJ1-5

cdr3_nt: TGCGCCAGCAGCCAGACAGGGTCCGCTAGGGGCTATGGCTACACCTTC
cdr3_aa: CASSQTGSARGYGYTF
clone_size: NA
v_call: TRBV4-1
d_call: TRBD1
j_call: TRBJ1-2

cdr3_nt: TGTGCCAGCAGTGAAGAAAGGACAGATACGCAGTATTTT
cdr3_aa: CASSEERTDTQYF
clone_size: NA
v_call: TRBV6-1
d_call: NA
j_call: TRBJ2-3

cdr3_nt: TGTGCCATCAGTGTGATCGGGGGCGCGGATTCACCCCTCCACTTT
cdr3_aa: CAISVIGGADSPLHF
clone_size: once
v_call: TRBV10-3
d_call: NA
j_call: TRBJ1-6

cdr3_nt: TGTGCCAGCAGCCAACAAGGGCATGGCTACACCTTC
cdr3_aa: CASSQQGHGYTF
clone_size: NA
v_call: TRBV7-2
d_call: NA
j_call: TRBJ1-2

cdr3_nt: TGCGCCAGCAGCCGAGGCGGACAGCATGAATATGGCTACACCTTC
cdr3_aa: CASSRGGQHEYGYTF
clone_size: NA
v_call: TRBV4-3
d_call: NA
j_call: TRBJ1-2

cdr3_nt: TGTGCCAGCAGCCAGCTACACAGGGCTACCTACGAGCAGTACTTC
cdr3_aa: CASSQLHRATYEQYF
clone_size: NA
v_call: TRBV13
d_call: NA
j_call: TRBJ2-7

cdr3_nt: TGTGCCAGCAGCCATTGGACTAGCGGATTCACAGATACGCAGTATTTT
cdr3_aa: CASSHWTSGFTDTQYF
clone_size: NA
v_call: TRBV5-6
d_call: TRBD2
j_call: TRBJ2-3

cdr3_nt: TGTGCCAGCAGTGAGATGCTCAGGCTGGGCGAAGCTTTCTTT
cdr3_aa: CASSEMLRLGEAFF
clone_size: few
v_call: TRBV2
d_call: NA
j_call: TRBJ1-1

cdr3_nt: TGTGCCATCAGCACCGGGACAGGGGAGAACGAGCAGTACTTC
cdr3_aa: CAISTGTGENEQYF
clone_size: NA
v_call: TRBV10-3
d_call: TRBD1
j_call: TRBJ2-7

cdr3_nt: TGTGCCATCAGTGAAGGGAGGTATGGCTACACCTTC
cdr3_aa: CAISEGRYGYTF
clone_size: few
v_call: TRBV10-3
d_call: NA
j_call: TRBJ1-2

cdr3_nt: TGTGCCAGCAGCTTATTAGGGGGCGGGGAAAAACTGTTTTTT
cdr3_aa: CASSLLGGGEKLFF
clone_size: once
v_call: TRBV7-2
d_call: TRBD1
j_call: TRBJ1-4